These 13 T cell receptor beta chains originate from one sample sequenced in a study of blood T cells in healthy people across ages. A second PCR, run for about 6 to 11 cycles, used a sample-barcoded 5' primer plus a J-beta primer mix. MiXCR, run by TCRdb on the 5' RACE reads, gives a single entry per CDR3 protein. This sample has fewer than 1,000,000 distinct CDR3 sequences, with around two fifths found just once. Sequenced sample: blood. The receptor source for this set is a man aged 55 to 69 in good health.

The V and J genes are TRBV5-6 and TRBJ2-7; 9 bases fit TRBD1. The germline V gene has CDR1 SGHDT and CDR2 YYEEEE. V lost 2 bases, J lost 3 bases, and 3 bases stayed unmatched. The CDR3 runs to 14 residues. DNA for the CDR3: TGTGCCAGCAGCTTCGGGACAGGGCACTACGAGCAGTACTTC. Its protein product is CASSFGTGHYEQYF.

This clonotype appeared a few times. J is TRBJ1-2 and V is TRBV7-9, with D uncertain. V lost 4 bases to trimming and J lost 2 bases, with 23 bases between them. The V gene's germline CDR1 is SEHNR and CDR2 FQNEAQ (reference sequence). The length of the CDR3 is 18 residues. The DNA for the CDR3 is TGTGCCAGCAGCTCCACAGCGCCCCAAGTTACTTACAACTATGGCTACACCTTC. As protein: CASSSTAPQVTYNYGYTF.

A remark on this clonotype: An end of the junction differs from the germline gene, which may be a read error. The V gene is TRBV10-3, the J gene TRBJ2-7; the match to TRBD1 covers 10 bases. CDR1 is ENHRY, CDR2 SYGVKD, per germline. The CDR3 runs to 16 residues. The CDR3 reads CVISGGQGDLSYEQYF. In DNA, the CDR3 is TGTGTCATCAGCGGAGGACAGGGGGACCTATCCTACGAGCAGTACTTC.

The sample holds a few counts of this clonotype. The V call is TRBV4-1, the J call TRBJ2-5; D is perhaps TRBD1 or TRBD2 (5 bases each). The end of the DNA fits TRBJ2-1 better, so the J call may be wrong. This CDR3 has 15 amino acids. Germline V gives CDR1 MGHRA, CDR2 YSYEKL. CDR3 nucleotide sequence: TGCGCCAGCAGCCGGGGCTTCGAGGGCCAAGAGACCCAGTTCTTC. Its translation is CASSRGFEGQETQFF.

The rearrangement joins TRBV9 to TRBJ2-5; a possible D gene is TRBD1 (5 bases). Germline assignment: CDR1 SGDLS and CDR2 YYNGEE. The CDR3 sequence is 14 residues long. The V end lost 4 bases, the J end lost 1 base, and 11 bases lay between the germline ends. The CDR3 nucleotides read TGTGCCAGCAGCTCAGGACATAGCCAAGAGACCCAGTACTTC. Translating gives CASSSGHSQETQYF.

CDR3 loop: CASSQNRGADTQYF. The DNA of the CDR3 is TGTGCCAGCAGCCAAAACAGGGGTGCAGATACGCAGTATTTT. V usage is TRBV14 and J usage is TRBJ2-3, with 7 bases lining up with TRBD1. Trimming cost V 2 bases and J 4 bases; bases outside gene matches: 3. The germline CDR1 and CDR2 sequences are SGHDN and FVKESK. The CDR3 sequence is 14 residues long.

There are a few counts of this clonotype. The chain recombines TRBV27 with TRBJ2-7; the D gene is possibly TRBD2 (5 bases). Germline CDR1 reads MNHEY; CDR2 reads SMNVEV (reference sequence). With 8 bases removed from V and 2 bases from J, the gap between germline ends came to 13 bases. The CDR3 contains 13 residues. The CDR3 sequence: CASPFSGPYEQYF. For the CDR3, the DNA is TGTGCCAGCCCCTTCAGCGGTCCCTACGAGCAGTACTTC.

The chain uses TRBV7-9 and TRBJ2-6; perhaps TRBD1 as D (6 bases). The CDR3 has 16 residues. Germline V gene sequence: CDR1 SEHNR, CDR2 FQNEAQ (reference sequence). Between the trimmed V and J ends, which lost 3 bases and 1 base, there was a span of 10 bases. CDR3 in amino acids: CASSFSGDSGANVLTF. The CDR3 region has the DNA TGTGCCAGCAGCTTCTCAGGGGATTCTGGGGCCAACGTCCTGACTTTC.

There are a few counts of this clonotype. The chain combines TRBV12-3 or TRBV12-4 with TRBJ1-2; 8 bases match TRBD1. This CDR3 has 13 amino acids. Trimming at V came to 5 bases and at J to 5 bases, leaving 4 bases not matched to a gene. The CDR3 protein is CASSQGAGYGYTF. CDR3 DNA sequence: TGTGCCAGCAGTCAGGGGGCTGGGTATGGCTACACCTTC.

This chain joins TRBV5-1 and TRBJ2-1; TRBD1 agrees at 7 bases. Germline V lookup: CDR1 SGHRS, CDR2 YFSETQ. There are 15 residues in the CDR3. With 1 base clipped from V and 5 bases from J, the junction kept 6 bases outside the gene matches. The DNA for the CDR3 is TGCGCCAGCAGCTTGATGACAGGGCCCAACAATGAGCAGTTCTTC. Its protein is CASSLMTGPNNEQFF. Based on the CDR3 plus reference TRBV5-1 and TRBJ2-1, the full variable domain is KAGVTQTPRYLIKTRGQQVTLSCSPISGHRSVSWYQQTPGQGLQFLFEYFSETQRNKGNFPGRFSGRQFSNSRSEMNVSTLELGDSALYLCASSLMTGPNNEQFFGPGTRLTVL.

This clonotype was seen ten or more times. J is TRBJ2-7 and V is TRBV20-1; D may be TRBD2 (5 bases). CDR1 is DFQATT and CDR2 is SNEGSKA in the germline V gene (reference sequence). The ends were cut back, 5 bases at V and 3 bases at J, with 11 bases in the middle. The CDR3 sequence is 12 residues long. CDR3 in DNA: TGCAGTGCTCCCGGGATATTCTACGAGCAGTACTTC. Amino acid sequence: CSAPGIFYEQYF.

V gene TRBV12-3 or TRBV12-4 combines with J gene TRBJ2-5, with TRBD1 as a possible D gene (6 bases). Trimming stripped 6 bases from V and 7 bases from J, with 21 bases between. This CDR3 comprises 15 residues. Here the CDR3 reads CASRKTGPTRWTQYF. As DNA, the CDR3 is TGTGCCAGCAGAAAGACAGGCCCGACCAGGTGGACCCAGTACTTC.

This clonotype has at least ten counts. The chain couples TRBV25-1 to TRBJ1-4; D call uncertain. This CDR3 contains 16 residues. CDR1 is MGHDK and CDR2 is SYGVNS in the germline V gene. V dropped 5 bases and J dropped 8 bases, with 21 bases sitting between them. The CDR3 nucleotides are TGTGCCAGCAGTCCCGGTCATGGCTCGCAATCCGAAAAACTGTTTTTT. Translation: CASSPGHGSQSEKLFF. The whole variable domain, filled in from reference TRBV25-1 and TRBJ1-4, reads EADIYQTPRYLVIGTGKKITLECSQTMGHDKMYWYQQDPGMELHLIHYSYGVNSTEKGDLSSESTVSRIRTEHFPLTLESARPSHTSQYLCASSPGHGSQSEKLFFGSGTQLSVL.